The present T cell receptor beta chain was sequenced within a study of metastatic and nonmetastatic thyroid tumors. General study findings and limits: A significant increase in TCR beta diversity was reportedly seen in malignant thyroid tumors relative to benign nodules, in blood and tumor.

All patients reached thyroid surgery having received no treatment beforehand. Under the authors' procedure: CDR3 was compared across clinicopathological groups, and the resulting differences were used to build a distant-metastasis classifier for papillary thyroid cancer. TCRdb re-clonotyped the PCR reads via MiXCR. TCRdb's processing, not the authors' own work, is the source of the V and J calls. Of approximately 42,000 clones listed, less than 25% were seen once; the top ten hold approximately 15%. This clone has ten or more counts. Antigen specificity is unknown. The CDR3 sequence is 14 residues long. V lost 4 bases and J lost 6, with 18 bases in between. The germline CDR1 and CDR2 sequences are SQVTM and ANQGSEA.

The chain couples TRBV29-1 to TRBJ1-2; a weak D match, TRBD1 (6 bases). Material: tumor tissue. This clonotype originated in a female donor with papillary thyroid cancer or a benign thyroid nodule (not recorded which). Some clones in this sample may be carry-over from other donors' samples. The CDR3 sequence is CSVVGTTSGDGYTF. The DNA for the CDR3 is TGCAGCGTTGTAGGGACAACCTCAGGCGATGGCTACACCTTC. Variable domain in full (rest from reference TRBV29-1 and TRBJ1-2): SAVISQKPSRDICQRGTSLTIQCQVDSQVTMMFWYRQQPGQSLTLIATANQGSEATYESGFVIDKFPISRPNLTFSTLTVSNMSPEDSSIYLCSVVGTTSGDGYTFGSGTRLTVV.